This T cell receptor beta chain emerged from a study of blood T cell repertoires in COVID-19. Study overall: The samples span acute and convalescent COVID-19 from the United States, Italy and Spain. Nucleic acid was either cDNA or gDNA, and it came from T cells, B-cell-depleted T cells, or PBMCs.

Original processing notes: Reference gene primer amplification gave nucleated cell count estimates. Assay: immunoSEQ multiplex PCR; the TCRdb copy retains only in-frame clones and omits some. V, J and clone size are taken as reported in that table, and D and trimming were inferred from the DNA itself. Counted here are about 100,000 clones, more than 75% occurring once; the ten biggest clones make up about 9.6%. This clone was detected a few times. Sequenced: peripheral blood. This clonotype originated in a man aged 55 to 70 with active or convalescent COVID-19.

CDR3 protein: CASSSNNEKLFF. The CDR3 DNA reads TGTGCCAGCAGCTCCAATAATGAAAAACTGTTTTTT. This rearrangement joins TRBV5-4 to TRBJ1-4; the D is unclear. The CDR3 is 12 amino acids. Germline V lookup: CDR1 SGHNT, CDR2 YYREEE (reference sequence). The V gene lost 3 bases and the J gene lost 4 bases, with 4 bases spanning the gap.